The entry below gives a single T cell receptor (beta chain) sequence along with its context. Its cognate antigen is unknown. This entry comes from a study of T cell responses to AZD1222 COVID-19 vaccine. Study-wide findings and caveats: Baseline antibody screening turned up just a handful of seropositive AZD1222 recipients. With dominance at 160-218 and 743-854, vaccine-associated CD4 TCRs spanned spike. Reportedly, close to half of spike-specific TCRs are directed against unmutated variant regions. Most donors were white British, females outnumbered males, and clonal diversity was possibly underestimated.

TCRdb's copy holds only in-frame clones and misses some; the assay was immunoSEQ multiplex PCR. The sample holds around 150,000 clones; around nine tenths are singletons and the top ten take around 5.5%. The specimen was peripheral blood, collected on day 0 of AZD1222 vaccination. This TCR came from an adult in good health.

The CDR3: CASSLINGGNYGYTF. The CDR3 DNA is TGTGCCAGCAGCTTAATTAATGGGGGTAACTATGGCTACACCTTC. This chain connects TRBV11-2 to TRBJ1-2; TRBD1 might be the D (5 bases). From germline, CDR1 is SGHAT and CDR2 FQNNGV. V lost 2 bases, J lost 1 base, and 11 bases lay in between. This CDR3 spans 15 amino acids.